This T cell receptor (beta chain) was identified in a study of T cells after somatic rescue of genetic block. CDR3 length: 14 amino acids. In germline, CDR1 is MNHNS, CDR2 SASEGT. With 4 bases clipped from V and 9 bases from J, the junction kept 5 bases outside the gene matches. Generated by immunoSEQ multiplex PCR, the TCRdb table keeps only in-frame clones and is missing some. Among 80,000 to 100,000 clones listed, around 90% were seen once. The specimen sequenced was peripheral blood mononuclear cells (PBMCs). The chain links TRBV6-1 to TRBJ2-1; 11 bases are a match to TRBD2. The receptor's source is a woman between 18 and 29 years old. CDR3 DNA: TGTGCCAGCAGTGTTGGACTAGCGGGTCTTGAGCAGTTCTTC. Residues: CASSVGLAGLEQFF.